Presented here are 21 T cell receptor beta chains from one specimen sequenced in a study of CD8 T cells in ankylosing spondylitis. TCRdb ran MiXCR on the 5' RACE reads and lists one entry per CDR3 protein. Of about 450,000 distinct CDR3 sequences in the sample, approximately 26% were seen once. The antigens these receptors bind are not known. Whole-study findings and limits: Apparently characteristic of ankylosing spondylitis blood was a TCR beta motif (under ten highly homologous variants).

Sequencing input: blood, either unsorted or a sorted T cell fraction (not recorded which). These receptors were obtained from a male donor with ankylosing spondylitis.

The CDR3 sequence: CASSQGRTRLVADTQYF. The CDR3 region has the DNA TGTGCCAGCAGCCAAGGGAGGACCCGATTAGTGGCAGATACGCAGTATTTT. V usage is TRBV14 and J usage is TRBJ2-3; tentative D call: TRBD2 (5 bases). This CDR3 has 17 residues. CDR1 is SGHDN, CDR2 FVKESK, per germline. The germline V and J ends were trimmed by 1 base and 4 bases, with 18 bases remaining between them. The whole variable domain, remainder taken from reference TRBV14 and TRBJ2-3, is EAGVTQFPSHSVIEKGQTVTLRCDPISGHDNLYWYRRVMGKEIKFLLHFVKESKQDESGMPNNRFLAERTGGTYSTLKVQPAELEDSGVYFCASSQGRTRLVADTQYFGPGTRLTVL.

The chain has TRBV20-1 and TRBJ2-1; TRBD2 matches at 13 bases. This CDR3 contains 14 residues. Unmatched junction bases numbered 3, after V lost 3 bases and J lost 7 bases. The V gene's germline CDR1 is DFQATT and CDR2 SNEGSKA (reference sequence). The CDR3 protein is CSARGTSGANEQFF. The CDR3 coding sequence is TGCAGTGCTAGGGGGACTAGCGGGGCTAATGAGCAGTTCTTC.

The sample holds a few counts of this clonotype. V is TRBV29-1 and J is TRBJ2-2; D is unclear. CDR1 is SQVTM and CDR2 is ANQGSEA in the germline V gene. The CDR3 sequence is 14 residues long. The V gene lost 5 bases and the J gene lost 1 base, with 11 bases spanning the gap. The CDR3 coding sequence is TGCAGCGTTAAAAGGGAAAGGAACACCGGGGAGCTGTTTTTT. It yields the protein CSVKRERNTGELFF.

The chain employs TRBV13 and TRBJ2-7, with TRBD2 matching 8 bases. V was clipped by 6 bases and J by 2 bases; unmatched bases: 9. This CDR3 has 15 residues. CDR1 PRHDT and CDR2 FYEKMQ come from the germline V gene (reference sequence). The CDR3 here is CASRGAGGRPYEQYF. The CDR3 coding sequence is TGTGCCAGCAGAGGTGCGGGAGGCCGTCCCTACGAGCAGTACTTC.

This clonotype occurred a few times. The CDR3 DNA reads as TGCAGTGCCCCCGGACCGGGAGTACTAGTGTATGAGCAGTTCTTC. This sequence encodes CSAPGPGVLVYEQFF. V and J are TRBV20-1 and TRBJ2-1; D may be TRBD2 (6 bases). This CDR3 contains 15 residues. Trimming stripped 6 bases from V and 8 bases from J, with 23 bases between. Germline V gives CDR1 DFQATT, CDR2 SNEGSKA (reference sequence).

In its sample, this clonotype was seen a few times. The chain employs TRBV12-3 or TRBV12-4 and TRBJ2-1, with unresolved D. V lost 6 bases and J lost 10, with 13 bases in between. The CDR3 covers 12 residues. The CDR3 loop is CASSQSSLEQFF. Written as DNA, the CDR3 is TGTGCCAGCAGCCAGAGTTCACTCGAGCAGTTCTTC.

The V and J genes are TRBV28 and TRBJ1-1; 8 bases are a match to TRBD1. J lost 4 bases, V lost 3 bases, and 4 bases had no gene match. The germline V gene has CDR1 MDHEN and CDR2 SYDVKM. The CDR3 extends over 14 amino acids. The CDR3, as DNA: TGTGCCAGCAGTTTGGGACAGGAGAGCACTGAAGCTTTCTTT. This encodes CASSLGQESTEAFF.

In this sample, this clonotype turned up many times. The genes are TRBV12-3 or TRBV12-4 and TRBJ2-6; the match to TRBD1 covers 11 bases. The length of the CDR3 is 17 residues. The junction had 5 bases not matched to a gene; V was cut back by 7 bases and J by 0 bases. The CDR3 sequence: CASTRDRGDSGANVLTF. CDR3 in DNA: TGTGCCAGCACCCGGGACAGGGGGGACTCTGGGGCCAACGTCCTGACTTTC.

In DNA form, the CDR3 reads TGTGCCAGCAGTTTTAGCGGGATAGAAGGCGATGAGCAGTTCTTC. Protein product: CASSFSGIEGDEQFF. The chain carries TRBV11-2 and TRBJ2-1; 8 nucleotides agree with TRBD2. The CDR3 spans 15 residues. Germline V gene lookup returns CDR1 SGHAT and CDR2 FQNNGV. V shed 6 bases, J shed 8 bases, and the junction held 12 bases outside the gene matches. Variable domain in full (rest from reference TRBV11-2 and TRBJ2-1): EAGVAQSPRYKIIEKRQSVAFWCNPISGHATLYWYQQILGQGPKLLIQFQNNGVVDDSQLPKDRFSAERLKGVDSTLKIQPAKLEDSAVYLCASSFSGIEGDEQFFGPGTRLTVL.

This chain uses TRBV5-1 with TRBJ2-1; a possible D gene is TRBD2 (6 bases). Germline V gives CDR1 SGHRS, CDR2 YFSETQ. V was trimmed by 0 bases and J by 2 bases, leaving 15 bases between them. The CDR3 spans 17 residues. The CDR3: CASSLVRISGTYNEQFF. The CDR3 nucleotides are TGCGCCAGCAGCTTGGTTAGGATTAGCGGAACCTACAATGAGCAGTTCTTC.

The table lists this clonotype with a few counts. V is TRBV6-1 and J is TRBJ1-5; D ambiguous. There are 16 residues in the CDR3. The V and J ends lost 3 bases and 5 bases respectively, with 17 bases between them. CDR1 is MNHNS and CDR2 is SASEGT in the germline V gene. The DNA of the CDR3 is TGTGCCAGCAGTGAGAGGGCTCAGCCCCGAGATCAGCCCCAGCATTTT. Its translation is CASSERAQPRDQPQHF.

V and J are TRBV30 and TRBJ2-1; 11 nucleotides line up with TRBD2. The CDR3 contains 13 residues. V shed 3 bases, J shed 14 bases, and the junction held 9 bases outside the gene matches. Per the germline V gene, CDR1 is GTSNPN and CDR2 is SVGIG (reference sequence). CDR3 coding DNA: TGTGCCTGGAGCGCGCTAGCGGGAGGTTTCGAGTTCTTC. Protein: CAWSALAGGFEFF.

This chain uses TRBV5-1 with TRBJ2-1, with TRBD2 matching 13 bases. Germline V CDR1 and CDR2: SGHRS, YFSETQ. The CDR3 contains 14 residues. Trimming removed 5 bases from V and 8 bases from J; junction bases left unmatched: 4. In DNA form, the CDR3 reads TGCGCCAGCAGGGCAGGACTAGCGGGAGATGAGCAGTTCTTC. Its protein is CASRAGLAGDEQFF.

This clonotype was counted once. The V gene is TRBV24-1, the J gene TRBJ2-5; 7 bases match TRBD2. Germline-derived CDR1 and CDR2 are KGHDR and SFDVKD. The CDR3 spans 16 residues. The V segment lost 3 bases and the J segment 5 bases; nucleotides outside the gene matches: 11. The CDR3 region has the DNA TGTGCCACCAGTGATACCGGGAGGAATGGGGGGGAGACCCAGTACTTC. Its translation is CATSDTGRNGGETQYF.

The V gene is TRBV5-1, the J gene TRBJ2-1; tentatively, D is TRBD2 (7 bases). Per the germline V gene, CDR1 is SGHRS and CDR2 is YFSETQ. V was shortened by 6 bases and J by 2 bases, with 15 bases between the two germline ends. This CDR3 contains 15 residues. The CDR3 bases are TGCGCCAGCATCCCAGGGGAGGGCCCCTACAATGAGCAGTTCTTC. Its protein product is CASIPGEGPYNEQFF.

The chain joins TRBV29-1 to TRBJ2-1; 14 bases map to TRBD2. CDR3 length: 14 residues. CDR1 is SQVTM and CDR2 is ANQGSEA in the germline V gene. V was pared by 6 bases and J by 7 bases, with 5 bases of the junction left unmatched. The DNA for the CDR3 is TGCAGCGTCGCGACTAGCGGGAGGGGAAATGAGCAGTTCTTC. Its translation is CSVATSGRGNEQFF.

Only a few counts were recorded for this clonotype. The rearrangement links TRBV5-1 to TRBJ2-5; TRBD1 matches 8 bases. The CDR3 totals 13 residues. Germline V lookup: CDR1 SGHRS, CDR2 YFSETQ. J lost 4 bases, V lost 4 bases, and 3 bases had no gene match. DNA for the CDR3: TGCGCCAGCAGCCCAGGGGGCAGAGAGACCCAGTACTTC. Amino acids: CASSPGGRETQYF.

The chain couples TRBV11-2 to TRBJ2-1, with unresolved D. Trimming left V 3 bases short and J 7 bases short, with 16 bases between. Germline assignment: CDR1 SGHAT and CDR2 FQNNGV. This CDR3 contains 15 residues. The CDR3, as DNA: TGTGCCAGCAGCTTGAGAGGTAGGGAATCTAATGAGCAGTTCTTC. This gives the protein CASSLRGRESNEQFF.

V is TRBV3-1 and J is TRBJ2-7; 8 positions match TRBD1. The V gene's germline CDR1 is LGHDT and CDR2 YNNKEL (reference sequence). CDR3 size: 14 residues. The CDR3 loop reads CASSQGGQDGPPNV. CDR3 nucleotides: TGTGCCAGCAGCCAGGGGGGACAGGATGGGCCCCCGAACGTC.

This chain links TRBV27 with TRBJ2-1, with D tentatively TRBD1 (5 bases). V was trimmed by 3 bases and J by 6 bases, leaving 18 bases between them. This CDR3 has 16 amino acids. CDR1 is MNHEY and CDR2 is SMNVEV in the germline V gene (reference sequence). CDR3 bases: TGTGCCAGCAGTTTGTCCGGCCCCCAAGGGGTCAATGAGCAGTTCTTC. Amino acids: CASSLSGPQGVNEQFF.

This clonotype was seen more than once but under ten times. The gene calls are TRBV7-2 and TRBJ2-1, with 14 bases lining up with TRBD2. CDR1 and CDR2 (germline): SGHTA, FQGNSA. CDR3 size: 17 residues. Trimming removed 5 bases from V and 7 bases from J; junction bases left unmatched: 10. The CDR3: CASSIRLAGGPFNEQFF. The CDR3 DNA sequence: TGTGCCAGCAGCATCAGACTAGCGGGAGGGCCGTTTAATGAGCAGTTCTTC.